Below, 30 T cell receptor beta chains from the same sample are listed, as sequenced in a study of blood T cell repertoires in COVID-19. TCRdb's copy holds only in-frame clones and misses some; the assay was immunoSEQ multiplex PCR. The data show roughly 71,000 clones, 85% seen once. The sequenced sample consisted of peripheral blood. These receptors were collected from a man aged 45-60 years with acute or convalescent COVID-19.

J is TRBJ2-2 and V is TRBV30; 9 nucleotides align to TRBD2. CDR3 length equals 15 residues. Germline CDR1 is GTSNPN and CDR2 is SVGIG (reference sequence). V shed 5 bases and J 4 bases; nucleotides not matched to a gene: 8. DNA for the CDR3: TGTGCCTGGGGTCGGAGCGGGGGGACCACCGGGGAGCTGTTTTTT. Its protein is CAWGRSGGTTGELFF.

This chain joins TRBV5-4 and TRBJ1-1, with D uncertain. V lost 4 bases and J 0 bases, leaving 13 bases between the germline ends. CDR1 and CDR2 (germline): SGHNT, YYREEE (reference sequence). The CDR3 is made up of 15 amino acids. CDR3 sequence (DNA): TGTGCCAGCAGCGGGCAGGTCTCAATGAACACTGAAGCTTTCTTT. This encodes CASSGQVSMNTEAFF.

The CDR3 is CASRELAGASHEQFF. The CDR3 DNA follows: TGTGCCAGCAGAGAACTAGCGGGGGCCTCTCATGAGCAGTTCTTC. V gene TRBV28 combines with J gene TRBJ2-1; 11 nucleotides align to TRBD2. This CDR3 region has 15 residues. Per germline, CDR1 MDHEN and CDR2 SYDVKM. J was trimmed by 8 bases and V by 6 bases; bases with no gene match: 9.

V gene TRBV6-1 combines with J gene TRBJ1-5; D call uncertain. CDR1 and CDR2 from the germline V gene are MNHNS and SASEGT. The CDR3 totals 12 residues. V shed 0 bases and J shed 7 bases, with 4 bases lying between them. CDR3 region: CASSEARQPQHF. CDR3 in DNA: TGTGCCAGCAGTGAAGCTAGACAGCCCCAGCATTTT.

The chain couples TRBV12-5 to TRBJ1-1; tentatively, D is TRBD1 (6 bases). Trimming pared 0 bases from V and 1 base from J, leaving 12 bases between. CDR1 and CDR2 (germline): LGHNT, FRNRAP. This CDR3 contains 16 residues. The CDR3 nucleotides read TGTGCTAGTGGTTTGGTCCTCAGGGGAACGAACACTGAAGCTTTCTTT. It is translated as CASGLVLRGTNTEAFF.

This chain uses TRBV5-5 with TRBJ2-5, with D possibly matching TRBD1 (5 bases). The CDR3 runs 14 residues. Trimming took off 4 bases at V and 3 bases at J, with 13 bases between the two ends. Per the germline V gene, CDR1 is SGHKS and CDR2 is YYEKEE (reference sequence). CDR3 protein: CASSTKGPKETQYF. The CDR3 DNA follows: TGTGCCAGCAGCACTAAGGGGCCTAAAGAGACCCAGTACTTC.

V and J are TRBV6-2 or TRBV6-3 and TRBJ1-1, with 8 bases identical to TRBD1. V dropped 0 bases and J dropped 6; count of bases not matched to a gene: 6. The CDR3 has 15 amino acids. Per the germline V gene, CDR1 is MNHEY and CDR2 is SVGEGT. The CDR3 reads CASSYSSLQGAEAFF. The CDR3 DNA is TGTGCCAGCAGTTACTCTTCGTTACAGGGGGCTGAAGCTTTCTTT.

This chain joins TRBV14 and TRBJ1-2, with D unresolved. V was pared by 0 bases and J by 4 bases, with 12 bases between. This CDR3 has 15 residues. The V gene's germline CDR1 is SGHDN and CDR2 FVKESK. The CDR3 loop is CASSQEGAGFYGYTF. The CDR3 coding sequence is TGTGCCAGCAGCCAAGAAGGAGCTGGCTTCTATGGCTACACCTTC.

The chain's CDR3 is CASSPFSGTGDNEQFF. The CDR3 bases are TGTGCCAGCAGCCCCTTTTCCGGGACAGGTGACAATGAGCAGTTCTTC. This chain uses TRBV7-6 with TRBJ2-1; 8 bases are a match to TRBD1. The V and J ends lost 5 bases and 5 bases, in that order; junction bases with no gene match: 11. This CDR3 comprises 16 residues. CDR1 SGHVS and CDR2 FNYEAQ come from the germline V gene.

The chain joins TRBV10-1 to TRBJ2-3; the match to TRBD2 covers 11 bases. This CDR3 has 15 amino acids. V was pared by 4 bases and J by 8 bases, with 8 bases of the junction left unmatched. Germline CDR1 and CDR2: WNHNN and SYGVQD (reference sequence). The CDR3 region has the DNA TGCGCCAGCAGTGCTACTAGCGGGGGCGGGGGTACGCAGTATTTT. It encodes CASSATSGGGGTQYF.

The rearrangement links TRBV7-2 to TRBJ2-2; D perhaps matches TRBD2 (6 bases). Germline CDR1 SGHTA, CDR2 FQGNSA. The CDR3 is 17 amino acids. The germline V and J ends were trimmed by 1 base and 6 bases, with 18 bases remaining between them. CDR3 protein: CASSLDGSRLVSGELFF. The CDR3 DNA reads TGTGCCAGCAGCTTAGATGGGAGTCGACTAGTATCCGGGGAGCTGTTTTTT.

The V gene is TRBV29-1, the J gene TRBJ2-7, with TRBD2 matching over 8 bases. V dropped 5 bases and J dropped 3; count of bases not matched to a gene: 3. CDR1 and CDR2 (germline): SQVTM, ANQGSEA. This CDR3 has 12 residues. CDR3 DNA sequence: TGCAGCGTTCAGAGCGGGGGCTACGAGCAGTACTTC. Its protein product is CSVQSGGYEQYF.

The chain uses TRBV19 and TRBJ1-2, with 10 bases aligning to TRBD1. Germline assignment: CDR1 LNHDA and CDR2 SQIVND (reference sequence). The V and J ends lost 5 bases and 0 bases, in that order; junction bases with no gene match: 9. The CDR3 runs 17 residues. The CDR3 sequence: CASSPRDRGFTNYGYTF. The DNA for the CDR3 is TGTGCCAGTAGTCCGCGGGACAGGGGATTTACTAACTATGGCTACACCTTC. The variable domain in full, with the rest retrieved from reference TRBV19 and TRBJ1-2, is DGGITQSPKYLFRKEGQNVTLSCEQNLNHDAMYWYRQDPGQGLRLIYYSQIVNDFQKGDIAEGYSVSREKKESFPLTVTSAQKNPTAFYLCASSPRDRGFTNYGYTFGSGTRLTVV.

The chain uses TRBV5-4 and TRBJ2-7; 7 bases line up with TRBD1. The CDR3 has 12 amino acids. After removal of 0 bases from V and 10 bases from J, the junction contained 4 bases not matched to a gene. Germline CDR1 SGHNT, CDR2 YYREEE (reference sequence). The CDR3 loop reads CASSLGTGVQYV. As DNA, the CDR3 is TGTGCCAGCAGCTTGGGGACAGGTGTCCAGTACGTC.

The rearrangement joins TRBV11-2 to TRBJ1-6; D call uncertain. Trimming removed 1 base at V and 11 bases at J, with 9 bases between. Germline-derived CDR1 and CDR2 are SGHAT and FQNNGV. The CDR3 consists of 13 residues. CDR3 protein: CASSLGSGTPLHF. Here the CDR3 DNA reads TGTGCCAGCAGCTTAGGGTCAGGCACACCCCTCCACTTT.

This clone was observed a few times. CDR3 protein: CASRRTGGQYF. The DNA for the CDR3 is TGTGCCAGCAGGCGGACAGGGGGGCAGTACTTC. This sequence joins TRBV6-6 and TRBJ2-7; 10 bases line up with TRBD1. The CDR3 length is 11 residues. With V trimmed by 6 bases and J by 9 bases, 2 bases remained unmatched. The germline CDR1 and CDR2 sequences are MNHNY and SVGAGI (reference sequence).

The V and J genes are TRBV6-5 and TRBJ1-2; D gene unclear. Germline-derived CDR1 and CDR2 are MNHEY and SVGAGI. This CDR3 comprises 12 residues. V was clipped by 6 bases and J by 3 bases, with 8 bases between them. This CDR3 reads CASREGDYGYTF. Here the CDR3 DNA reads TGTGCCAGCAGGGAGGGCGACTATGGCTACACCTTC.

V gene TRBV11-2 combines with J gene TRBJ1-1, with 9 nucleotides matching TRBD1. CDR3 length: 18 amino acids. The V segment lost 5 bases and the J segment 1 base; nucleotides outside the gene matches: 14. The germline gives CDR1 SGHAT, CDR2 FQNNGV. CDR3 sequence: CASSLYYRDRVRNTEAFF. The CDR3 DNA follows: TGTGCCAGCAGCCTCTACTACCGGGACAGGGTGCGGAACACTGAAGCTTTCTTT. The variable domain in full, with the rest retrieved from reference TRBV11-2 and TRBJ1-1, is EAGVAQSPRYKIIEKRQSVAFWCNPISGHATLYWYQQILGQGPKLLIQFQNNGVVDDSQLPKDRFSAERLKGVDSTLKIQPAKLEDSAVYLCASSLYYRDRVRNTEAFFGQGTRLTVV.

The rearrangement links TRBV27 to TRBJ1-6; tentative D call: TRBD1 (5 bases). The V and J ends lost 7 bases and 6 bases respectively, with 10 bases between them. Germline CDR1 MNHEY, CDR2 SMNVEV (reference sequence). This CDR3 spans 13 amino acids. The DNA of the CDR3 is TGTGCCAGCACGGGGGGAGGTAATTCACCCCTCCACTTT. The encoded protein is CASTGGGNSPLHF.

This chain connects TRBV29-1 to TRBJ2-7; D ambiguous. The CDR3 is made up of 13 amino acids. Trimming removed 0 bases from V and 3 bases from J, with 9 bases in between. Germline CDR1 reads SQVTM; CDR2 reads ANQGSEA. As DNA, the CDR3 is TGCAGCGTTGAAGATCGATCCGGCTACGAGCAGTACTTC. Amino acids: CSVEDRSGYEQYF.

This chain joins TRBV5-5 and TRBJ1-5; perhaps TRBD1 as D (5 bases). Trimming took off 1 base at V and 2 bases at J, with 25 bases between the two ends. This CDR3 region has 20 residues. Per germline, CDR1 SGHKS and CDR2 YYEKEE (reference sequence). CDR3 loop: CASSLYLWGGSPPGNQPQHF. CDR3 bases: TGTGCCAGCAGCTTGTATCTTTGGGGGGGTTCCCCTCCTGGCAATCAGCCCCAGCATTTT. Supplemented by reference TRBV5-5 and TRBJ1-5, the full variable domain reads DAGVTQSPTHLIKTRGQQVTLRCSPISGHKSVSWYQQVLGQGPQFIFQYYEKEERGRGNFPDRFSARQFPNYSSELNVNALLLGDSALYLCASSLYLWGGSPPGNQPQHFGDGTRLSIL.

CDR3 amino acids: CASSLVGAGVVREQFF. CDR3 nucleotides: TGTGCCAGCAGCTTAGTTGGCGCAGGTGTGGTTCGGGAGCAGTTCTTC. The chain joins TRBV5-4 to TRBJ2-1; D not resolved. The CDR3 covers 16 residues. The ends were cut back, 2 bases at V and 10 bases at J, with 22 bases in the middle. Germline assignment: CDR1 SGHNT and CDR2 YYREEE (reference sequence).

The chain has TRBV6-6 and TRBJ2-2, with TRBD2 matching over 7 bases. The length of the CDR3 is 15 residues. The junction had 4 bases not matched to a gene; V was cut back by 6 bases and J by 0 bases. CDR1 MNHNY and CDR2 SVGAGI come from the germline V gene (reference sequence). CDR3 loop: CASRGGSANTGELFF. The CDR3 coding sequence is TGTGCCAGCAGGGGGGGGTCCGCGAACACCGGGGAGCTGTTTTTT.

Written as DNA, the CDR3 is TGTGCCAGCAGCTTGGGACAGGAGGCTTCACCCCTCCACTTT. Residues: CASSLGQEASPLHF. This rearrangement joins TRBV7-8 to TRBJ1-6; 8 nucleotides match TRBD1. The CDR3 is 14 amino acids. V gave up 3 bases and J gave up 9 bases; unmatched junction bases: 4. Germline V gene data show CDR1 as SGHVS and CDR2 as FQNEAQ. Full variable domain (outside the CDR3, taken from reference TRBV7-8 and TRBJ1-6): GAGVSQSPRYKVAKRGQDVALRCDPISGHVSLFWYQQALGQGPEFLTYFQNEAQLDKSGLPSDRFFAERPEGSVSTLKIQRTQQEDSAVYLCASSLGQEASPLHFGNGTRLTVT.

This rearrangement joins TRBV3-1 (or the pseudogene TRBV3-2) to TRBJ2-5; TRBD2 matches 8 bases. Germline CDR1 reads LGHDT; CDR2 reads YNNKEL (reference sequence). CDR3 length equals 14 residues. The V segment lost 7 bases and the J segment 5 bases; nucleotides outside the gene matches: 9. The CDR3 region has the DNA TGTGCCAGCACCACGGGGGGGCCGTACGAGACCCAGTACTTC. It codes for CASTTGGPYETQYF.

The rearrangement joins TRBV2 to TRBJ2-7, with TRBD1 as a possible D gene (6 bases). The CDR3 loop spans 12 amino acids. The V gene's germline CDR1 is SNHLY and CDR2 FYNNEI. Between the trimmed V and J ends, which lost 8 bases and 3 bases, there was a span of 11 bases. The CDR3 reads CASCRDIYEQYF. The CDR3 DNA is TGTGCCAGCTGCCGGGACATCTACGAGCAGTACTTC.

Only a few counts were recorded for this clone. J is TRBJ2-7 and V is TRBV7-8; 13 bases agree with TRBD2. The germline CDR1 and CDR2 sequences are SGHVS and FQNEAQ. The CDR3 runs 17 residues. The trim removed 3 bases at V and 0 bases at J, leaving 5 bases unmatched. The DNA for the CDR3 is TGTGCCAGCAGCTTCGGACTAGCGGGGGACAGCTCCTACGAGCAGTACGTC. It yields the protein CASSFGLAGDSSYEQYV.

This chain connects TRBV6-5 to TRBJ1-2; D remains unclear. V lost 4 bases, J lost 1 base, and 10 bases lay in between. The CDR3 consists of 14 residues. CDR1 and CDR2 (germline): MNHEY, SVGAGI. The CDR3 bases are TGTGCCAGCAGTTCCCCGGGGTTTAACTATGGCTACACCTTC. Translating gives CASSSPGFNYGYTF.

The chain employs TRBV10-3 and TRBJ2-3; D is uncertain. The CDR3 length is 11 residues. CDR1 and CDR2 from the germline V gene are ENHRY and SYGVKD. Between the trimmed V and J ends, which lost 6 bases and 5 bases, there was a span of 6 bases. The CDR3 DNA sequence: TGTGCCATCAGCCCGGGAGATACGCAGTATTTT. It specifies CAISPGDTQYF.

There are a few counts of this clone. Here the CDR3 reads CASSLVLTGGYGYTF. The CDR3 DNA is TGTGCCAGCAGCTTGGTTTTGACAGGGGGCTATGGCTACACCTTC. The chain recombines TRBV5-8 with TRBJ1-2; 9 bases are shared with TRBD1. Germline V CDR1 and CDR2: SGHTS, YDEGEE. This CDR3 contains 15 residues. Losses at the gene ends were 0 bases for V and 4 bases for J; bases not matched to a gene: 4.